What follows are 5 T cell receptor beta chains derived from one specimen sequenced in a study of Ad26.COV2.S vaccination and SARS-CoV-2 variants. Some clones are missing from TCRdb's copy, which holds only in-frame ones; the method was immunoSEQ multiplex PCR. The table shows about 400,000 clones, with 83% occurring only once. Treatment of the sample: some 20 received Ad26.COV2.S at low or high dose, single or two shots; five or six received placebo; per-sample allocation not given. Specimens were obtained on day 63 following the first vaccine or placebo injection. The specimen was peripheral blood, collected in a trial of Ad26.COV2.S vaccine versus placebo. These receptors were taken from a person aged 18-60 years who received the Ad26.COV2.S COVID-19 vaccine or a placebo.

The chain has TRBV5-1 and TRBJ2-2, with 7 bases fitting TRBD1. J lost 5 bases, V lost 2 bases, and 6 bases had no gene match. CDR1 is SGHRS and CDR2 is YFSETQ in the germline V gene. The CDR3 has 15 residues. DNA of the CDR3: TGCGCCAGCAGCTTACAAGACAGGGTTACCGGGGAGCTGTTTTTT. Protein sequence: CASSLQDRVTGELFF.

This rearrangement joins TRBV10-3 to TRBJ2-1; possible D gene TRBD2, 6 bases. The CDR3 runs to 12 residues. CDR1 is ENHRY and CDR2 is SYGVKD in the germline V gene. Trimming shortened V by 6 bases and J by 6 bases, and 9 bases separated the two germline ends. The CDR3, as DNA: TGTGCCATCAGGGGCGGGGTCAATGAGCAGTTCTTC. Translating gives CAIRGGVNEQFF.

The chain employs TRBV2 and TRBJ2-7; a weak D match, TRBD2 (5 bases). Trimming took off 7 bases at V and 5 bases at J, with 15 bases between the two ends. The CDR3 is 13 amino acids. Germline V gene lookup returns CDR1 SNHLY and CDR2 FYNNEI. In nucleotides, the CDR3 is TGTGCCAGCACCGACTCGGGGTTCAACGAGCAGTACTTC. As protein: CASTDSGFNEQYF.

The V gene is TRBV5-1, the J gene TRBJ2-2, with D unresolved. With 0 bases removed from V and 0 bases from J, the gap between germline ends came to 6 bases. The germline gives CDR1 SGHRS, CDR2 YFSETQ. CDR3 size: 15 residues. In DNA form, the CDR3 reads TGCGCCAGCAGCTTGGGCCCTTCGAACACCGGGGAGCTGTTTTTT. As protein: CASSLGPSNTGELFF.

The rearrangement uses TRBV12-3 or TRBV12-4 and TRBJ1-4, with D maybe TRBD1 (5 bases). CDR3 length: 12 residues. Trimming took 6 bases from V and 8 from J, leaving 10 bases between them. The CDR3 nucleotides read TGTGCCAGCAGCCAGGGATGGGAAAAACTGTTTTTT. This translates into CASSQGWEKLFF.